Reported below is one TCR beta chain. This entry is derived from a study of T cell responses to AZD1222 COVID-19 vaccine. The CDR3 has 12 amino acids. Germline V gene data show CDR1 as SNHLY and CDR2 as FYNNEI. V lost 8 bases and J 13 bases, leaving 20 bases between the germline ends. Assay used: immunoSEQ multiplex PCR; TCRdb lists only in-frame clones, some missing. The sample carries tens of thousands of clones, about 90% recorded once. This clonotype was obtained from an adult in good health. This chain uses TRBV2 with TRBJ1-2, with no clear D. The sample was peripheral blood, taken on day 0 of AZD1222 vaccination. The CDR3 protein is CASGSGGRFATF. In DNA form, the CDR3 reads TGTGCCAGCGGATCAGGAGGGCGCTTCGCCACCTTC.